The 23 T cell receptor beta chains below come from one sample, sequenced in a study of blood T cell repertoires in COVID-19. Sequenced by immunoSEQ multiplex PCR; TCRdb stores in-frame clones only, minus some. This sample yields some 210,000 clones, of which over 75% are seen a single time; about 4.5% belongs to the top ten. Sequencing was performed on PBMCs or T cells enriched from blood (not recorded which). These receptors were collected from a man aged 25-45 years with acute COVID-19.

The chain combines TRBV29-1 with TRBJ2-2; D is perhaps TRBD1 (6 bases). Trimming shortened V by 2 bases and J by 0 bases, and 10 bases separated the two germline ends. The germline gives CDR1 SQVTM, CDR2 ANQGSEA. This CDR3 spans 15 amino acids. This CDR3 is CSVELTGTNTGELFF. The CDR3 coding sequence is TGCAGCGTTGAACTTACAGGGACGAACACCGGGGAGCTGTTTTTT.

This sequence joins TRBV2 and TRBJ2-5, with a tentative D call TRBD1 (5 bases). The germline gives CDR1 SNHLY, CDR2 FYNNEI. Trimming cost V 2 bases and J 2 bases, with 9 bases left between them. The CDR3 sequence is 14 residues long. The CDR3 DNA is TGTGCCAGCAGTGAACCGACAGAACAAGAGACCCAGTACTTC. Protein sequence: CASSEPTEQETQYF.

V is TRBV4-2 and J is TRBJ2-2, with 10 nucleotides matching TRBD2. The CDR3 consists of 15 residues. The J segment lost 6 bases and the V segment lost 7 bases, leaving 8 bases of the junction unmatched. Germline loops: CDR1 LGHNA, CDR2 YNFKEQ. The CDR3 sequence: CASNPSGGAAGELFF. The CDR3 coding sequence is TGTGCCAGCAACCCAAGCGGGGGGGCCGCCGGGGAGCTGTTTTTT.

This clone came up once. The chain has TRBV6-5 and TRBJ2-7, with unresolved D. The germline V gene encodes CDR1 MNHEY and CDR2 SVGAGI. This CDR3 contains 15 residues. Trimming removed 6 bases at V and 1 base at J, with 16 bases between. The CDR3 nucleotides are TGTGCCAGCAGCCAAGGTCGGGTCGGGTCCTACGAGCAGTACTTC. Amino acid sequence: CASSQGRVGSYEQYF.

To note about this clone: Other DNA sequences from this sample encode an identical CDR3 as well. The chain has TRBV11-2 and TRBJ1-1, with a tentative D call TRBD1 (5 bases). The V gene's germline CDR1 is SGHAT and CDR2 FQNNGV. The CDR3 extends over 14 amino acids. The ends were cut back, 1 base at V and 2 bases at J, with 8 bases in the middle. The CDR3 reads CASSLAGGNTEAFF. CDR3 DNA: TGTGCCAGCAGCTTAGCGGGGGGAAACACTGAAGCTTTCTTT.

The chain combines TRBV5-1 with TRBJ1-2; D is unclear. The CDR3 has 13 residues. The ends were cut back, 0 bases at V and 2 bases at J, with 5 bases in the middle. Germline V gives CDR1 SGHRS, CDR2 YFSETQ. The CDR3 bases are TGCGCCAGCAGCTTGGCTCAGAACTATGGCTACACCTTC. Amino acids: CASSLAQNYGYTF.

This chain uses TRBV10-1 with TRBJ2-3; 9 nucleotides match TRBD1. Germline assignment: CDR1 WNHNN and CDR2 SYGVQD (reference sequence). The CDR3 has 13 amino acids. The J segment lost 14 bases and the V segment lost 3 bases, leaving 9 bases of the junction unmatched. The CDR3 is CASSESGTGRPYF. The CDR3 DNA reads TGCGCCAGCAGTGAATCCGGGACAGGGAGGCCGTATTTT.

This clone was counted at least ten times. The chain employs TRBV19 and TRBJ1-5, with 8 bases matching TRBD1. Looked up from germline, CDR1 is LNHDA and CDR2 is SQIVND (reference sequence). CDR3 length: 16 residues. J lost 3 bases, V lost 9 bases, and 13 bases had no gene match. The CDR3 region has the DNA TGTGCCAGCAGTCCTCAGGGGGCGGGTGCCAATCAGCCCCAGCATTTT. Protein sequence: CASSPQGAGANQPQHF.

This chain links TRBV10-3 with TRBJ2-3, with TRBD2 identical over 9 bases. The CDR3 contains 15 residues. Losses at the gene ends were 2 bases for V and 4 bases for J; bases not matched to a gene: 4. Germline assignment: CDR1 ENHRY and CDR2 SYGVKD. As DNA, the CDR3 is TGTGCCATCAGTGAGACGGCGGGGGGGTCAGATACGCAGTATTTT. Its protein is CAISETAGGSDTQYF.

CDR3 nucleotides: TGCGCCAGCAGCCCGGAAGGGGGTTATGCTTCACCCCTCCACTTT. Protein sequence: CASSPEGGYASPLHF. This rearrangement joins TRBV5-1 to TRBJ1-6; tentative D call: TRBD1 (6 bases). Per germline, CDR1 SGHRS and CDR2 YFSETQ. This CDR3 is built from 15 residues. Trimming pared 4 bases from V and 9 bases from J, leaving 17 bases between.

The V call is TRBV11-2, the J call TRBJ2-7; 8 nucleotides agree with TRBD1. The CDR3 covers 19 residues. V lost 3 bases and J lost 0; bases outside the gene matches: 16. The germline CDR1 and CDR2 sequences are SGHAT and FQNNGV. The DNA for the CDR3 is TGTGCCAGCAGCTTGGGGGGTGGGACAGGCCCTGGAGGCTCCTACGAGCAGTACTTC. Translation: CASSLGGGTGPGGSYEQYF.

The chain combines TRBV7-3 with TRBJ1-2, with a possible D match to TRBD1 (5 bases). The CDR3 is 14 amino acids. From germline, CDR1 is SGHTA and CDR2 FQGTGA. Trimming pared 2 bases from V and 4 bases from J, leaving 11 bases between. The CDR3 coding sequence is TGTGCCAGCAGCTTAGGGGCAGGGTTCTATGGCTACACCTTC. Translated, it gives CASSLGAGFYGYTF.

The V call is TRBV5-1, the J call TRBJ1-6; perhaps TRBD1 as D (6 bases). Germline loops: CDR1 SGHRS, CDR2 YFSETQ. The V gene lost 4 bases and the J gene lost 7 bases, with 18 bases spanning the gap. The CDR3 length is 16 residues. The CDR3 region has the DNA TGCGCCAGCAGCGACAGGACTCTCGGATTAAATTCACCCCTCCACTTT. The encoded protein is CASSDRTLGLNSPLHF.

This chain uses TRBV29-1 with TRBJ1-2, with D possibly matching TRBD1 (6 bases). Per germline, CDR1 SQVTM and CDR2 ANQGSEA. V was trimmed by 6 bases and J by 5 bases, leaving 22 bases between them. The CDR3 is 15 residues long. The CDR3 sequence is CSVRSFGGQAYGYTF. DNA for the CDR3: TGCAGCGTGAGGAGTTTCGGGGGGCAAGCATATGGCTACACCTTC.

The chain joins TRBV7-9 to TRBJ1-2, with 8 nucleotides matching TRBD1. The germline V gene encodes CDR1 SEHNR and CDR2 FQNEAQ (reference sequence). V lost 3 bases to trimming and J lost 6 bases; unmatched junction nucleotides: 6. CDR3 length: 14 residues. The CDR3 nucleotides read TGTGCCAGCAGCTTCGACAGGGGAATCGATGGCTACACCTTC. Protein sequence: CASSFDRGIDGYTF.

V gene TRBV19 combines with J gene TRBJ1-5, with D possibly TRBD1 on 6 matching bases. The CDR3 runs to 17 residues. The germline V and J ends were trimmed by 1 base and 0 bases, with 13 bases remaining between them. Germline-derived CDR1 and CDR2 are LNHDA and SQIVND (reference sequence). In DNA, the CDR3 is TGTGCCAGTAGTATAGGCCCAGGGGCTTATAGCAATCAGCCCCAGCATTTT. Translated: CASSIGPGAYSNQPQHF. Drawing the rest from reference TRBV19 and TRBJ1-5, the complete variable domain is DGGITQSPKYLFRKEGQNVTLSCEQNLNHDAMYWYRQDPGQGLRLIYYSQIVNDFQKGDIAEGYSVSREKKESFPLTVTSAQKNPTAFYLCASSIGPGAYSNQPQHFGDGTRLSIL.

This clone was observed a single time. The V call is TRBV11-2, the J call TRBJ1-5; D perhaps matches TRBD1 (6 bases). This CDR3 contains 13 residues. CDR1 SGHAT and CDR2 FQNNGV come from the germline V gene. The V gene lost 5 bases and the J gene lost 3 bases, with 8 bases spanning the gap. In nucleotides, the CDR3 is TGTGCCAGCAGCAGACAGGTCAATCAGCCCCAGCATTTT. It yields the protein CASSRQVNQPQHF. The full variable domain, its missing parts supplied by reference TRBV11-2 and TRBJ1-5, is EAGVAQSPRYKIIEKRQSVAFWCNPISGHATLYWYQQILGQGPKLLIQFQNNGVVDDSQLPKDRFSAERLKGVDSTLKIQPAKLEDSAVYLCASSRQVNQPQHFGDGTRLSIL.

In its sample, this clone was seen a few times. DNA of the CDR3: TGTGCCAGTAATTCCTCTCCCGGGACAGGGAGCAATCAGCCCCAGCATTTT. It yields the protein CASNSSPGTGSNQPQHF. The V call is TRBV19, the J call TRBJ1-5; 9 bases match TRBD1. Germline V gene lookup returns CDR1 LNHDA and CDR2 SQIVND (reference sequence). V dropped 7 bases and J dropped 1; count of bases not matched to a gene: 11. CDR3 length: 17 residues.

The genes are TRBV20-1 and TRBJ2-7, with 7 bases fitting TRBD2. Losses at the gene ends were 3 bases for V and 0 bases for J; bases not matched to a gene: 8. The CDR3 extends over 15 amino acids. The germline CDR1 and CDR2 sequences are DFQATT and SNEGSKA (reference sequence). CDR3 nucleotide sequence: TGCAGTGCTAGTGCCCTAGCGGAGAGCTCCTACGAGCAGTACTTC. It yields the protein CSASALAESSYEQYF.

This clone has a single count. The chain uses TRBV9 and TRBJ2-3; TRBD2 agrees at 7 bases. The V and J ends lost 4 bases and 2 bases, in that order; junction bases with no gene match: 4. This CDR3 is built from 14 residues. Germline assignment: CDR1 SGDLS and CDR2 YYNGEE. Here the CDR3 reads CASSPLAATDTQYF. In nucleotides, the CDR3 is TGTGCCAGCAGCCCCCTAGCGGCCACAGATACGCAGTATTTT.

The chain uses TRBV19 and TRBJ2-7; D possibly corresponds to TRBD1 (5 bases). V was shortened by 3 bases and J by 4 bases, with 13 bases between the two germline ends. CDR3 length equals 14 residues. Looked up from germline, CDR1 is LNHDA and CDR2 is SQIVND (reference sequence). The chain's CDR3 is CASSIQGQGYEQYF. The CDR3, as DNA: TGTGCCAGTAGTATTCAGGGCCAAGGGTACGAGCAGTACTTC.

This chain connects TRBV5-1 to TRBJ1-4; 7 nucleotides agree with TRBD1. The CDR3 has 15 amino acids. J gave up 5 bases and V 4 bases, and 8 bases lay outside the gene matches. Germline CDR1 is SGHRS and CDR2 is YFSETQ. In DNA form, the CDR3 reads TGCGCCAGCAGCGTAGGGGGACAGCAGAATGAAAAACTGTTTTTT. This sequence encodes CASSVGGQQNEKLFF. Variable domain in full (rest from reference TRBV5-1 and TRBJ1-4): KAGVTQTPRYLIKTRGQQVTLSCSPISGHRSVSWYQQTPGQGLQFLFEYFSETQRNKGNFPGRFSGRQFSNSRSEMNVSTLELGDSALYLCASSVGGQQNEKLFFGSGTQLSVL.

The genes are TRBV15 and TRBJ1-2; D is uncertain. Per the germline V gene, CDR1 is LNHNV and CDR2 is YYDKDF (reference sequence). The CDR3 totals 15 residues. V lost 1 base to trimming and J lost 6 bases, with 15 bases between them. The CDR3 sequence: CATSRAAGGSHGYTF. For the CDR3, the DNA is TGTGCCACCAGCAGAGCCGCGGGCGGGAGCCATGGCTACACCTTC. The full variable domain, rest sourced from reference TRBV15 and TRBJ1-2, is DAMVIQNPRYQVTQFGKPVTLSCSQTLNHNVMYWYQQKSSQAPKLLFHYYDKDFNNEADTPDNFQSRRPNTSFCFLDIRSPGLGDTAMYLCATSRAAGGSHGYTFGSGTRLTVV.